The TCR beta chain under discussion was sequenced for a study of cytomegalovirus exposure and HLA in healthy donors. Germline-derived CDR1 and CDR2 are MDHEN and SYDVKM. The CDR3 runs 13 residues. The germline V and J ends were trimmed by 3 bases and 5 bases, with 10 bases remaining between them. Study-wide points: The study designated 150 to 200 TCR beta chains cytomegalovirus-associated. While the bulk of TCR sequences proved rare, some public TCRs turned up in many donors.

An approximately 120-subject validation cohort, separate from the approximately 670-subject first cohort, supplied the donors. A note on this clone: The antigen is undetermined.

TCRdb's copy holds only in-frame clones and misses some; the assay was immunoSEQ multiplex PCR. The repertoire holds about 360,000 clones, with 86% as singletons. The chain combines TRBV28 with TRBJ2-5, with D perhaps matching TRBD2 (5 bases). The material sequenced was PBMCs. The sequence was collected from a woman aged 18-30 years in good health and CMV-seronegative. CDR3 DNA: TGTGCCAGCAGTTTCGGGGTTAGGGAGACCCAGTACTTC. This translates into CASSFGVRETQYF. Full variable domain (rest looked up from reference TRBV28 and TRBJ2-5): DVKVTQSSRYLVKRTGEKVFLECVQDMDHENMFWYRQDPGLGLRLIYFSYDVKMKEKGDIPEGYSVSREKKERFSLILESASTNQTSMYLCASSFGVRETQYFGPGTRLLVL.